These 2 T cell receptor beta chains were all obtained from the same sample, sequenced in a study of shared clonotypes between healthy human individuals. Profiled with immunoSEQ multiplex PCR; TCRdb holds only in-frame clones, not every one. The table records roughly 700,000 clones, approximately 74% of them present only once. Sequencing used memory CD4+ T cells sorted from blood. Subset meaning: CD45RA-negative fraction. These receptors were taken from a woman aged 25 to 39 in good health.

The rearrangement uses TRBV6-5 and TRBJ1-2, with 7 positions matching TRBD1. The V and J ends lost 7 bases and 3 bases, in that order; junction bases with no gene match: 5. Germline-derived CDR1 and CDR2 are MNHEY and SVGAGI. The CDR3 is 13 amino acids. The CDR3 nucleotides are TGTGCCAGCACCGGGCAGGGGGACTATGGCTACACCTTC. Translating it yields CASTGQGDYGYTF.

The genes are TRBV11-2 and TRBJ1-3; TRBD1 might be the D (5 bases). Germline lookup yields CDR1 SGHAT and CDR2 FQNNGV. Between the trimmed V and J ends, which lost 0 bases and 0 bases, there was a span of 12 bases. The CDR3 sequence is 17 residues long. The CDR3 loop is CASSLDLDRHSGNTIYF. The CDR3 DNA sequence: TGTGCCAGCAGCTTAGACCTAGACAGACACTCTGGAAACACCATATATTTT.